This TCR beta chain derives from a study of blood T cell repertoires in COVID-19. TCRdb's copy holds only in-frame clones and misses some; the assay was immunoSEQ multiplex PCR. The sample contains under 20,000 clones, about 80% of which appear only once. This CDR3 has 14 amino acids. V was clipped by 2 bases and J by 2 bases, with 9 bases between them. Germline loops: CDR1 MGHDK, CDR2 SYGVNS. The sequenced sample was peripheral blood. This receptor was obtained from a man aged 80 or over with acute or convalescent COVID-19. This chain links TRBV25-1 with TRBJ1-1; possibly TRBD1 for D (5 bases). The CDR3, as DNA: TGTGCCAGCAGTGAAATAGACAGTAACACTGAAGCTTTCTTT. Translated, it gives CASSEIDSNTEAFF.